The clone carrying this T cell receptor (beta chain) has a count of ten or more. Its antigen is unknown. V was cut by 1 base and J by 4 bases, with 10 bases left in between. The CDR3 is 15 residues long. Germline-derived CDR1 and CDR2 are SGHVS and FQNEAQ. This sample is part of a study of identical twins. Study-level findings and limits: Abundant cord blood beta clonotypes carried fewer insertions; memory repertoires showed none. Researchers caution that invariant MAIT and iNKT cells could partly confound zero-insertion analyses. These conclusions were based on statistical analysis (cross-sectional, not following the same donors).

cDNA molecules carried unique molecular identifiers, and template switching added a universal primer site. Each CDR3 protein is one row after TCRdb ran MiXCR on the 5' RACE reads. The sample yields 270,000 or so distinct CDR3 sequences, approximately 8.3% seen once. These same data were also listed under a study on yellow fever vaccine responses in identical twins.

The specimen was CD8+ T cells sorted from blood. V is TRBV7-8 and J is TRBJ2-2; D not resolved. The clonotype was recovered from a woman aged 18 to 35 in good health. CDR3 sequence (DNA): TGTGCCAGCAGCTTAGGGGTGGCAGGCACCGGGGAGCTGTTTTTT. Protein product: CASSLGVAGTGELFF. Based on the CDR3 plus reference TRBV7-8 and TRBJ2-2, the full variable domain is GAGVSQSPRYKVAKRGQDVALRCDPISGHVSLFWYQQALGQGPEFLTYFQNEAQLDKSGLPSDRFFAERPEGSVSTLKIQRTQQEDSAVYLCASSLGVAGTGELFFGEGSRLTVL.